The 7 T cell receptor beta chains listed next were all sequenced from one sample in a study of post-analysis software for immune sequencing data. Study-level points and caveats: TRBV5-6, TRBV5-1 and TRBV20-1 were among roughly five TRBV segments more frequent in patients than controls.

No antigen is known for these receptors. Included in the TCR beta cDNA libraries were unique molecular identifiers. MiXCR, applied by TCRdb to the PCR reads, yields one record per CDR3 protein. The table records hundreds of thousands of distinct CDR3 sequences, roughly 27% of them present only once. Input material: blood. The receptors here all came from a girl aged 10 to 17 with multiple sclerosis.

The chain couples TRBV12-3 or TRBV12-4 to TRBJ1-5, with D possibly being TRBD1 (6 bases). The CDR3 sequence is 14 residues long. Between the trimmed V and J ends, which lost 6 bases and 11 bases, there was a span of 20 bases. CDR3 region: CASSPNGGSRAQHF. The CDR3, as DNA: TGTGCCAGCAGCCCGAACGGGGGCAGTAGGGCCCAGCATTTT.

V and J are TRBV29-1 and TRBJ2-5, with unresolved D. V gave up 3 bases and J gave up 5 bases, with 13 bases separating them. The CDR3 consists of 13 residues. Germline CDR1 and CDR2: SQVTM and ANQGSEA. CDR3 DNA sequence: TGCAGCGTTGACCCAGTGGGGTTCGAGACCCAGTACTTC. It specifies CSVDPVGFETQYF.

V is TRBV6-5 and J is TRBJ2-1, with D hard to call. This CDR3 has 16 amino acids. Trimming took off 2 bases at V and 0 bases at J, with 11 bases between the two ends. Germline assignment: CDR1 MNHEY and CDR2 SVGAGI. The CDR3 reads CASSYMGSRSYNEQFF. The CDR3 DNA is TGTGCCAGCAGTTACATGGGCTCCCGCTCCTACAATGAGCAGTTCTTC.

This clonotype has ten or more counts. This chain links TRBV2 with TRBJ1-6; possibly TRBD1 for D (6 bases). The CDR3 runs 15 residues. Trimming pared 1 base from V and 7 bases from J, leaving 11 bases between. Germline CDR1 SNHLY, CDR2 FYNNEI. The CDR3 spells CASSEVEQGNSPLHF. CDR3 DNA: TGTGCCAGCAGTGAAGTAGAGCAGGGGAATTCACCCCTCCACTTT.

With respect to this clonotype: A much larger clone sits a single nucleotide away, making a read error possible. In DNA, the CDR3 is TGTACCAGCAGCTTAGTCGACGGACAGGGTCCCCATGAGCAGTTCTTC. It encodes CTSSLVDGQGPHEQFF. The chain links TRBV7-9 to TRBJ2-1; the match to TRBD1 covers 8 bases. Germline CDR1 reads SEHNR; CDR2 reads FQNEAQ (reference sequence). The CDR3 is 16 amino acids.

V gene TRBV5-4 combines with J gene TRBJ2-2; unclear D gene. V was pared by 0 bases and J by 3 bases, with 9 bases between. The CDR3 loop spans 15 amino acids. CDR1 and CDR2 (germline): SGHNT, YYREEE (reference sequence). Here the CDR3 reads CASSLEGLDTGELFF. CDR3 coding DNA: TGTGCCAGCAGCTTGGAAGGGTTGGACACCGGGGAGCTGTTTTTT.

This clonotype has only one observation. The rearrangement uses TRBV6-1 and TRBJ2-2, with D maybe TRBD1 (5 bases). The CDR3 runs 14 residues. Deletions cut 6 bases from V and 4 bases from J, with 12 bases between. Germline-derived CDR1 and CDR2 are MNHNS and SASEGT. The CDR3 region is CASRRTMGTGELFF. The CDR3 region has the DNA TGTGCCAGCAGGAGGACAATGGGCACCGGGGAGCTGTTTTTT.